The T cell receptor (beta chain) described here comes from a study of blood T cell repertoires in COVID-19. Data came from immunoSEQ multiplex PCR; TCRdb stores just in-frame clones and leaves some out. The sample gives 150,000 to 200,000 clones, 88% of which show up once; around 4.8% is in the top ten. Sequencing was done on a sample of peripheral blood. The sequence was obtained from a human donor in a cohort sampled during active COVID-19.

This CDR3 is CASSWTGGGETQYF. The CDR3 nucleotides read TGTGCCAGCAGCTGGACAGGGGGCGGGGAGACCCAGTACTTC. The chain has TRBV7-9 and TRBJ2-5; TRBD1 agrees at 11 bases. In germline, CDR1 is SEHNR, CDR2 FQNEAQ (reference sequence). This CDR3 contains 14 residues. The junction had 3 bases not matched to a gene; V was cut back by 4 bases and J by 5 bases.